The next 27 T cell receptor beta chains were all read from a single sample in a study of PD-L1 blockade in urothelial cancer. Libraries were prepared by immunoSEQ multiplex PCR; TCRdb keeps only in-frame clonotypes and omits some of them. The sample shows tens of thousands of clones, roughly 87% of them seen only once. Sequencing was performed on PBMCs, taken around atezolizumab (anti-PD-L1) treatment. The source of these receptors is a woman in her 70s with urothelial cancer.

J is TRBJ2-1 and V is TRBV4-1; TRBD2 aligns across 11 bases. This CDR3 is built from 17 residues. CDR1 is MGHRA, CDR2 YSYEKL, per germline. J lost 5 bases, V lost 3 bases, and 9 bases had no gene match. CDR3 protein: CASSHYPGLAANNEQFF. As DNA, the CDR3 is TGCGCCAGCAGCCATTACCCGGGACTAGCGGCGAACAATGAGCAGTTCTTC.

The V gene is TRBV5-1, the J gene TRBJ2-5; 10 bases match TRBD2. There are 15 residues in the CDR3. Germline CDR1 reads SGHRS; CDR2 reads YFSETQ. Losses at the gene ends were 0 bases for V and 3 bases for J; bases not matched to a gene: 2. This CDR3 is CASSLVLAGEETQYF. In DNA, the CDR3 is TGCGCCAGCAGCTTGGTGCTAGCGGGAGAAGAGACCCAGTACTTC.

The chain links TRBV7-9 to TRBJ2-2; tentatively, D is TRBD1 (7 bases). The CDR3 spans 17 residues. Deletions cut 5 bases from V and 1 base from J, with 17 bases between. Germline lookup yields CDR1 SEHNR and CDR2 FQNEAQ (reference sequence). CDR3 coding DNA: TGTGCCAGCAGCCTTGGGGCGGGGACAGTGAACACCGGGGAGCTGTTTTTT. It yields the protein CASSLGAGTVNTGELFF.

V gene TRBV6-1 combines with J gene TRBJ1-2; 7 bases are shared with TRBD1. There are 15 residues in the CDR3. V lost 4 bases and J lost 0; bases outside the gene matches: 5. Germline CDR1 MNHNS, CDR2 SASEGT. Here the CDR3 DNA reads TGTGCCAGCAGTGGGCCGGGACAGACTAACTATGGCTACACCTTC. Its protein product is CASSGPGQTNYGYTF.

The CDR3 nucleotides read TGTGCCAGCAGTTCCGGCCCTAAGATTACAGGGGGCGCTCCCGGGGAGCTGTTTTTT. It codes for CASSSGPKITGGAPGELFF. The chain recombines TRBV27 with TRBJ2-2; 9 bases line up with TRBD1. V was pared by 4 bases and J by 6 bases, with 18 bases of the junction left unmatched. This CDR3 region has 19 residues. The V gene's germline CDR1 is MNHEY and CDR2 SMNVEV (reference sequence).

V gene TRBV5-6 combines with J gene TRBJ2-5, with a possible D match to TRBD1 (5 bases). Germline CDR1 and CDR2: SGHDT and YYEEEE. This CDR3 has 15 residues. V was pared by 1 base and J by 4 bases, with 14 bases between. In DNA, the CDR3 is TGTGCCAGCAGCTTGAGTTGGGGCCTTGGAGAGACCCAGTACTTC. Translation gives CASSLSWGLGETQYF.

The rearrangement uses TRBV11-3 and TRBJ2-1, with 7 bases lining up with TRBD2. Trimming took 4 bases from V and 2 from J; bases not matched to a gene: 2. Germline CDR1 SGHNT, CDR2 YENEEA. This CDR3 spans 14 amino acids. The CDR3 sequence is CASSYGRAYNEQFF. As DNA, the CDR3 is TGTGCCAGCAGCTATGGGAGGGCCTACAATGAGCAGTTCTTC.

The chain carries TRBV30 and TRBJ2-5; the D gene is possibly TRBD1 (5 bases). Trimming shortened V by 3 bases and J by 3 bases, and 14 bases separated the two germline ends. The CDR3 sequence is 14 residues long. CDR1 and CDR2 (germline): GTSNPN, SVGIG (reference sequence). The CDR3 loop is CAWREGHGKETQYF. In nucleotides, the CDR3 is TGTGCCTGGAGAGAAGGACACGGAAAAGAGACCCAGTACTTC.

The chain uses TRBV15 and TRBJ1-4; 7 bases agree with TRBD1. CDR1 is LNHNV, CDR2 YYDKDF, per germline (reference sequence). The length of the CDR3 is 16 residues. Germline trimming cut 4 bases from V and 5 bases from J; bases unmatched to any gene: 10. In DNA, the CDR3 is TGTGCCACCAGCACCGGGTCCGGGACAGTAAATGAAAAACTGTTTTTT. This encodes CATSTGSGTVNEKLFF.

The chain links TRBV19 to TRBJ2-7; 9 positions agree with TRBD1. CDR3 size: 15 residues. V was pared by 5 bases and J by 3 bases, with 8 bases of the junction left unmatched. The germline gives CDR1 LNHDA, CDR2 SQIVND (reference sequence). As DNA, the CDR3 is TGTGCCAGTAGTCCAGGGACAGGGACTTACTACGAGCAGTACTTC. Amino acid sequence: CASSPGTGTYYEQYF.

This clone was seen only once. The chain couples TRBV19 to TRBJ1-5; unclear D gene. Per germline, CDR1 LNHDA and CDR2 SQIVND (reference sequence). V was trimmed by 7 bases and J by 0 bases, leaving 7 bases between them. The CDR3 is 13 amino acids. The CDR3 sequence is CASNIGSNQPQHF. The DNA of the CDR3 is TGTGCCAGTAATATCGGTAGCAATCAGCCCCAGCATTTT.

The V and J genes are TRBV5-5 and TRBJ2-2; D unclear. This CDR3 spans 15 amino acids. The germline CDR1 and CDR2 sequences are SGHKS and YYEKEE (reference sequence). The V gene lost 3 bases and the J gene lost 6 bases, with 15 bases spanning the gap. The DNA for the CDR3 is TGTGCCAGCAGCTCCCTCTCCGACACCTCCGGGGAGCTGTTTTTT. Amino acid sequence: CASSSLSDTSGELFF.

The CDR3 sequence is CASSLAVNYGYTF. Here the CDR3 DNA reads TGTGCCAGCAGCTTAGCTGTAAACTATGGCTACACCTTC. V gene TRBV7-8 combines with J gene TRBJ1-2; D unresolved. The CDR3 length is 13 residues. V shed 0 bases and J shed 2 bases, with 4 bases lying between them. The germline CDR1 and CDR2 sequences are SGHVS and FQNEAQ.

The rearrangement links TRBV29-1 to TRBJ2-3; maybe TRBD1 (6 bases). The CDR3 spans 13 residues. Per the germline V gene, CDR1 is SQVTM and CDR2 is ANQGSEA. The V end was cut by 5 bases, the J end by 2 bases, with 11 bases between. For the CDR3, the DNA is TGCAGCGTTTCAGGGGAGCCCACAGATACGCAGTATTTT. This translates into CSVSGEPTDTQYF.

The V call is TRBV27, the J call TRBJ1-2, with 11 bases identical to TRBD1. This CDR3 contains 15 residues. The J segment lost 7 bases and the V segment lost 8 bases, leaving 12 bases of the junction unmatched. CDR1 and CDR2 from the germline V gene are MNHEY and SMNVEV (reference sequence). Here the CDR3 reads CASSSRGTGGFGYTF. In DNA form, the CDR3 reads TGTGCCAGCTCGAGTAGGGGGACAGGGGGTTTTGGCTACACCTTC.

This chain uses TRBV4-2 with TRBJ2-5; TRBD2 matches at 8 bases. There are 18 residues in the CDR3. After removal of 2 bases from V and 1 base from J, the junction contained 12 bases not matched to a gene. Germline CDR1 LGHNA, CDR2 YNFKEQ. CDR3 coding DNA: TGTGCCAGCAGCCAAAGTACGTCGCGCGGGGGGCCCCAAGAGACCCAGTACTTC. Protein sequence: CASSQSTSRGGPQETQYF.

The chain recombines TRBV5-1 with TRBJ1-1; 7 bases are shared with TRBD1. V lost 7 bases, J lost 4 bases, and 7 bases stayed unmatched. The CDR3 has 13 amino acids. Germline values: CDR1 SGHRS, CDR2 YFSETQ. The DNA for the CDR3 is TGCGCCAGCGGAGAGGGGGCGGGCACTGAAGCTTTCTTT. This translates into CASGEGAGTEAFF.

The chain links TRBV30 to TRBJ1-4, with 9 bases identical to TRBD1. The V gene end was trimmed by 3 bases and the J gene end by 8 bases; junction bases not matched to a gene: 4. Germline values: CDR1 GTSNPN, CDR2 SVGIG (reference sequence). CDR3 length: 13 residues. CDR3 sequence: CAWRGTGNEKLFF. The CDR3 nucleotides are TGTGCCTGGAGAGGGACAGGGAACGAAAAACTGTTTTTT.

This sequence joins TRBV30 and TRBJ1-4; D possibly corresponds to TRBD1 (5 bases). CDR1 GTSNPN and CDR2 SVGIG come from the germline V gene (reference sequence). V was pared by 5 bases and J by 5 bases, with 15 bases between. The CDR3 totals 14 residues. The chain's CDR3 is CAWGRGGDNEKLFF. The CDR3 bases are TGTGCCTGGGGCCGGGGGGGAGACAATGAAAAACTGTTTTTT. The full variable domain, in which reference TRBV30 and TRBJ1-4 provide the parts outside the CDR3, is SQTIHQWPATLVQPVGSPLSLECTVEGTSNPNLYWYRQAAGRGLQLLFYSVGIGQISSEVPQNLSASRPQDRQFILSSKKLLLSDSGFYLCAWGRGGDNEKLFFGSGTQLSVL.

This sequence joins TRBV5-1 and TRBJ1-4, with D possibly TRBD1 on 5 matching bases. Germline-derived CDR1 and CDR2 are SGHRS and YFSETQ. Deletions cut 5 bases from V and 4 bases from J, with 9 bases between. This CDR3 has 13 residues. The CDR3, as DNA: TGCGCCAGCAGGCAGGGACTTAATGAAAAACTGTTTTTT. This encodes CASRQGLNEKLFF. Full variable domain (outside the CDR3, taken from reference TRBV5-1 and TRBJ1-4): KAGVTQTPRYLIKTRGQQVTLSCSPISGHRSVSWYQQTPGQGLQFLFEYFSETQRNKGNFPGRFSGRQFSNSRSEMNVSTLELGDSALYLCASRQGLNEKLFFGSGTQLSVL.

V is TRBV6-1 and J is TRBJ2-5, with TRBD1 as a possible D gene (6 bases). The CDR3 covers 15 residues. Germline V gene lookup returns CDR1 MNHNS and CDR2 SASEGT. Between the trimmed V and J ends, which lost 2 bases and 0 bases, there was a span of 10 bases. The CDR3 here is CASSEPQGYQETQYF. CDR3 DNA sequence: TGTGCCAGCAGTGAACCCCAGGGGTACCAAGAGACCCAGTACTTC.

This rearrangement joins TRBV7-2 to TRBJ1-5; 10 bases map to TRBD1. Germline loops: CDR1 SGHTA, CDR2 FQGNSA. Unmatched junction bases numbered 8, after V lost 1 base and J lost 2 bases. This CDR3 has 18 amino acids. The CDR3 DNA reads as TGTGCCAGCAGCTTAGTCGGGGGACAGGGGAACCGCAATCAGCCCCAGCATTTT. This translates into CASSLVGGQGNRNQPQHF.

This clone appeared a single time. This chain links TRBV2 with TRBJ2-2; D is perhaps TRBD2 (5 bases). Trimming removed 8 bases from V and 0 bases from J, with 10 bases in between. The germline CDR1 and CDR2 sequences are SNHLY and FYNNEI. This CDR3 comprises 14 residues. The CDR3, as DNA: TGTGCCAGCGGCAGCGGAGCGAACACCGGGGAGCTGTTTTTT. Translating gives CASGSGANTGELFF.

The gene calls are TRBV25-1 and TRBJ1-6, with 8 bases aligning to TRBD1. Germline values: CDR1 MGHDK, CDR2 SYGVNS. The ends lost 0 bases at V and 9 bases at J; junction bases unmatched: 7. The CDR3 length is 16 residues. The CDR3 is CASSEYTTGGGSPLHF. DNA of the CDR3: TGTGCCAGCAGTGAATATACTACAGGGGGTGGTTCACCCCTCCACTTT.

V and J are TRBV18 and TRBJ2-1; 10 nucleotides match TRBD2. Trimming took 3 bases from V and 8 from J; bases not matched to a gene: 4. The length of the CDR3 is 14 residues. Germline CDR1 reads KGHSH; CDR2 reads LQKENI. The CDR3 nucleotides read TGTGCCAGCTCACCGAGCGGGGGGGCCTATGAGCAGTTCTTC. Translated: CASSPSGGAYEQFF.

This chain uses TRBV5-5 with TRBJ2-3; 8 nucleotides align to TRBD1. The trim removed 5 bases at V and 0 bases at J, leaving 5 bases unmatched. This CDR3 has 15 residues. Germline CDR1 is SGHKS and CDR2 is YYEKEE (reference sequence). CDR3 residues: CASRPQGGSTDTQYF. CDR3 nucleotide sequence: TGTGCCAGCAGACCACAGGGGGGAAGCACAGATACGCAGTATTTT.

The chain is built from TRBV30 and TRBJ2-7; the match to TRBD1 covers 8 bases. This CDR3 has 15 amino acids. The V segment lost 2 bases and the J segment 2 bases; nucleotides outside the gene matches: 8. CDR1 and CDR2 (germline): GTSNPN, SVGIG (reference sequence). The CDR3 reads CAWSFDRGRAYEQYF. CDR3 coding DNA: TGTGCCTGGAGTTTCGACAGGGGTAGGGCCTACGAGCAGTACTTC.